These 10 T cell receptor beta chains share one sample of origin, sequenced in a study of T cells in Graves' hyperthyroidism and ophthalmopathy. The source material, RNA transcripts, was used to amplify TCR beta CDR3 regions. When the TCR CDR3 underwent first-round RT-PCR, the HTBI primer set was used. Via MiXCR, TCRdb re-called the multiplex PCR reads, giving one row per CDR3 protein. The sample lists about 550,000 distinct CDR3 sequences, 20% seen once, with around 27% in the top ten. The sequenced material came from blood. The receptors were gathered from a man aged 18 to 30 with Graves' hyperthyroidism.

This clonotype was seen only a few times. The J gene is TRBJ2-7, the V gene TRBV6-1; D is unresolved. Trimming took off 6 bases at V and 5 bases at J, with 14 bases between the two ends. CDR1 is MNHNS and CDR2 is SASEGT in the germline V gene. This CDR3 contains 13 residues. Written as DNA, the CDR3 is TGTGCCAGCAGCTCTACCGTGGGCAACGAGCAGTACTTC. It yields the protein CASSSTVGNEQYF.

The sample holds many counts of this clonotype. The gene calls are TRBV6-2 or TRBV6-3 and TRBJ1-5; D unclear. The CDR3 has 17 amino acids. Trimming took off 0 bases at V and 7 bases at J, with 19 bases between the two ends. In germline, CDR1 is MNHEY, CDR2 SVGEGT. The CDR3 loop reads CASSYSGREGQGQPQHF. CDR3 sequence (DNA): TGTGCCAGCAGTTACTCGGGGAGGGAGGGCCAAGGGCAGCCCCAGCATTTT.

The table lists this clonotype with many counts. The V gene is TRBV27, the J gene TRBJ2-7, with D unresolved. CDR1 MNHEY and CDR2 SMNVEV come from the germline V gene (reference sequence). The CDR3 has 12 residues. V shed 6 bases and J shed 3 bases, with 9 bases lying between them. The CDR3 reads CASSRTLYEQYF. In nucleotides, the CDR3 is TGTGCCAGCAGCCGCACCCTCTACGAGCAGTACTTC.

At least ten counts were recorded for this clonotype. V is TRBV6-1 and J is TRBJ2-5; D gene uncertain. The CDR3 is 14 amino acids. The ends were cut back, 2 bases at V and 6 bases at J, with 13 bases in the middle. Germline values: CDR1 MNHNS, CDR2 SASEGT. CDR3 nucleotides: TGTGCCAGCAGTGAAATGTGGCTTTTGCAGACCCAGTACTTC. This translates into CASSEMWLLQTQYF.

The chain carries TRBV2 and TRBJ1-6, with a tentative D call TRBD1 (6 bases). There are 17 residues in the CDR3. Germline CDR1 and CDR2: SNHLY and FYNNEI. V lost 2 bases and J lost 6, with 17 bases in between. The CDR3 protein is CASSEWGPTHSNSPLHF. The DNA of the CDR3 is TGTGCCAGCAGTGAATGGGGGCCCACACACTCTAATTCACCCCTCCACTTT.

This clonotype was observed at least ten times. This chain uses TRBV6-1 with TRBJ1-1, with D hard to call. V lost 0 bases and J 1 base, leaving 12 bases between the germline ends. Germline V gene sequence: CDR1 MNHNS, CDR2 SASEGT. CDR3 length: 16 amino acids. This CDR3 is CASSEARESRNTEAFF. CDR3 DNA sequence: TGTGCCAGCAGTGAAGCTCGAGAATCGAGGAACACTGAAGCTTTCTTT.

There are a few counts of this clonotype. The chain combines TRBV15 with TRBJ2-5; TRBD2 matches 7 bases. Germline V lookup: CDR1 LNHNV, CDR2 YYDKDF (reference sequence). The CDR3 runs to 15 residues. V lost 4 bases to trimming and J lost 2 bases; unmatched junction nucleotides: 7. The CDR3 loop reads CATSTPAGKQETQYF. The CDR3 DNA reads as TGTGCCACCAGCACTCCAGCGGGAAAACAAGAGACCCAGTACTTC.

The J gene is TRBJ1-1, the V gene TRBV18, with D possibly TRBD1 on 6 matching bases. V lost 0 bases to trimming and J lost 8 bases, with 13 bases between them. This CDR3 contains 14 residues. Germline V CDR1 and CDR2: KGHSH, LQKENI. Written as DNA, the CDR3 is TGTGCCAGCTCACCACCGAGACAGGTTGCCGAAGCTTTCTTT. It encodes CASSPPRQVAEAFF.

The chain carries TRBV6-1 and TRBJ1-5; D is undetermined. V lost 3 bases and J lost 11, with 8 bases in between. Germline assignment: CDR1 MNHNS and CDR2 SASEGT. CDR3 size: 11 residues. The CDR3 coding sequence is TGTGCCAGCAGTGACGGAAGGGCCCAGCATTTT. Encoded protein: CASSDGRAQHF.

Worth noting for this clonotype: A single base separates this from a much larger clone, so it may be a read error. This rearrangement joins TRBV2 to TRBJ1-6; tentative D call: TRBD1 (6 bases). From germline, CDR1 is SNHLY and CDR2 FYNNEI. The CDR3 consists of 15 residues. The V gene lost 8 bases and the J gene lost 7 bases, with 18 bases spanning the gap. CDR3 sequence: CASGGSDSLNSPLHF. The DNA of the CDR3 is TGTGCCAGCGGGGGGTCGGACAGTTTGAATTCACCCCTCCACTTT.